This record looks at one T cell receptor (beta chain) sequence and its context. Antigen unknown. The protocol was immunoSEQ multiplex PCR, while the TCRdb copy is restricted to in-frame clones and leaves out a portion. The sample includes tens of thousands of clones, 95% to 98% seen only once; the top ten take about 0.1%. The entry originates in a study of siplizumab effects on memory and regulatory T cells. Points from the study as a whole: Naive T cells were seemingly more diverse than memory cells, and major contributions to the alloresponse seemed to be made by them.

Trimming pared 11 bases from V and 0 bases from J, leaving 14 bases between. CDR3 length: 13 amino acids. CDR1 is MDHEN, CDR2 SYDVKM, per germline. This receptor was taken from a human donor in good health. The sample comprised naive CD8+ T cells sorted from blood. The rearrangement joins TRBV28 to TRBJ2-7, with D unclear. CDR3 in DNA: TGTGCCGCATACGGTACGGGCTCCTACGAGCAGTACTTC. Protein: CAAYGTGSYEQYF. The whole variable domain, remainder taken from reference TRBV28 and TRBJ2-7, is DVKVTQSSRYLVKRTGEKVFLECVQDMDHENMFWYRQDPGLGLRLIYFSYDVKMKEKGDIPEGYSVSREKKERFSLILESASTNQTSMYLCAAYGTGSYEQYFGPGTRLTVT.